These T cell receptor beta chains were read from a single sample in a study of patients and donors after allogeneic stem cell transplantation. TCRdb itself ran the RT-PCR reads through MiXCR, one entry per CDR3 protein. The sample lists 70,000 or so distinct CDR3 sequences; less than 30% were seen once. The sample consisted of blood, either unsorted or a sorted T cell fraction (not recorded which). The receptors stem from a human donor who was either an allogeneic HSCT recipient or a stem cell or donor lymphocyte infusion donor (not recorded which). It is not recorded whose cells these are; they may come from a transplant donor. Both conserved end residues are part of each CDR3.

v_gene,j_gene,len,CDR3aa
TRBV6-5,TRBJ1-1,14,CASSYPGANTEAFF
TRBV7-9,TRBJ2-7,13,CASSLGLRDEQYF
TRBV5-1,TRBJ1-6,14,CASSRTSRDSPLHF
TRBV2,TRBJ2-7,15,CASRGTRPSSYEQYF
TRBV27,TRBJ1-2,14,CASSVVGPSDGYTF
TRBV7-2,TRBJ2-1,18,CASSSRLAGVDLDNEQFF
TRBV12-5,TRBJ2-2,17,CASGLVALPPYLGELFF
TRBV12-3/TRBV12-4,TRBJ2-7,16,CASSFISTEATDEQYF
TRBV6-5,TRBJ1-1,14,CASSYGGGNTEAFF
TRBV6-5,TRBJ2-7,14,CASTSGTSFHEQYF
TRBV27,TRBJ2-7,15,CASSLNSRVPYEQYF
TRBV5-8,TRBJ1-1,12,CASSPWVPGAFF
TRBV9,TRBJ2-2,15,CASSVGVGNTGELFF
TRBV12-3/TRBV12-4,TRBJ1-1,14,CASSLATGRAEAFF
TRBV12-3/TRBV12-4,TRBJ1-1,18,CASSPTRRGIELGTEAFF
TRBV7-9,TRBJ2-7,14,CASSPRDRDYEQYF
TRBV27,TRBJ2-7,17,CASSPLNVRTGGGEQYF
TRBV6-5,TRBJ1-6,15,CASSYRDRGNSPLHF
TRBV5-1,TRBJ2-1,16,CASSKLWDRAYNEQFF
TRBV7-3,TRBJ2-3,15,CASSLTSGNTDTQYF
TRBV20-1,TRBJ1-1,14,CSARAGTANTEAFF
TRBV6-6,TRBJ2-3,11,CASTLEDTQYF
TRBV4-3,TRBJ2-1,14,CASSQALLGNEQFF
TRBV5-1,TRBJ1-6,14,CASSLGQFGSPLHF
TRBV20-1,TRBJ2-1,15,CSAAPLADIYNEQFF
TRBV5-1,TRBJ1-2,16,CASSLNPLGTVYGYTF
TRBV20-1,TRBJ1-1,11,CSATRGTEAFF
TRBV4-1,TRBJ2-5,14,CASSQVAREETQYF
TRBV5-1,TRBJ2-5,15,CASRPIEVDSETQYF
TRBV7-9,TRBJ2-3,14,CASSPTRTTDTQYF
TRBV5-4,TRBJ2-1,14,CASSLVWGHNEQFF
TRBV20-1,TRBJ2-7,13,CSARAPGAYEQYF
TRBV7-9,TRBJ1-5,14,CASSSHDSRQPQHF
TRBV12-3/TRBV12-4,TRBJ2-7,14,CASSLLALDYEQYF
TRBV12-3/TRBV12-4,TRBJ1-2,17,CASISGGRGPSDYGYTF
TRBV7-9,TRBJ1-5,16,CASSVDSEGWNQPQHF